The next 25 T cell receptor beta chains were all read from a single sample in a study of blood T cell repertoires in COVID-19. TCRdb's table, derived via immunoSEQ multiplex PCR, lists solely in-frame clones and lacks some. The data hold 270,000 or so clones, with about 90% observed a single time. Material for sequencing was peripheral blood. The origin of the receptors is a woman under 40 with COVID-19, enrolled during active disease.

CDR3 in DNA: TGTGCCAGCAGCTTCTCCCCACTCCCTGGCTACACCTTC. This codes for CASSFSPLPGYTF. The chain joins TRBV5-4 to TRBJ1-2; D gene ambiguous. V lost 2 bases, J lost 7 bases, and 12 bases lay in between. Germline values: CDR1 SGHNT, CDR2 YYREEE (reference sequence). CDR3 length: 13 residues.

This sequence joins TRBV5-1 and TRBJ1-2; 10 bases map to TRBD1. The CDR3 spans 16 residues. Germline V gene lookup returns CDR1 SGHRS and CDR2 YFSETQ. After removal of 7 bases from V and 4 bases from J, the junction contained 13 bases not matched to a gene. CDR3 protein: CASYPGAGQGRYGYTF. For the CDR3, the DNA is TGCGCCAGCTACCCCGGGGCGGGACAGGGGCGCTATGGCTACACCTTC.

Worth noting for this clone: The junction departs from the called germline gene at one end, perhaps through a read error. This chain joins TRBV6-6 and TRBJ1-2, with 7 bases lining up with TRBD1. The CDR3 covers 11 residues. Germline-derived CDR1 and CDR2 are MNHNY and SVGAGI (reference sequence). The CDR3 region is CASSDRVVLAF. Written as DNA, the CDR3 is TGTGCCAGCAGTGACAGGGTGGTTTTGGCCTTC.

The J gene is TRBJ1-2, the V gene TRBV29-1, with 7 bases matching TRBD1. V shed 4 bases, J shed 8 bases, and the junction held 16 bases outside the gene matches. Germline CDR1 and CDR2: SQVTM and ANQGSEA. The CDR3 totals 15 residues. The CDR3 spells CSVGSLLTGVRGYTF. DNA for the CDR3: TGCAGCGTTGGAAGTCTCCTCACAGGGGTGAGGGGCTACACCTTC.

This clone was seen repeatedly, ten times or more. The chain carries TRBV6-2 or TRBV6-3 and TRBJ1-2; a possible D gene is TRBD1 (5 bases). The V and J ends lost 2 bases and 6 bases respectively, with 10 bases between them. The CDR3 has 13 amino acids. In germline, CDR1 is MNHEY, CDR2 SVGEGT. The CDR3 bases are TGTGCCAGCAGTTACCGGGGCGGGGATGGCTACACCTTC. Translating gives CASSYRGGDGYTF.

The chain joins TRBV6-5 to TRBJ2-7; D might be TRBD1 (6 bases). Trimming cost V 0 bases and J 2 bases, with 11 bases left between them. The germline CDR1 and CDR2 sequences are MNHEY and SVGAGI. The CDR3 is made up of 15 amino acids. The CDR3 DNA sequence: TGTGCCAGCAGTTACTCAGCCGGACAGACCTACGAGCAGTACTTC. Its protein product is CASSYSAGQTYEQYF.

This clone was seen a single time. The chain couples TRBV7-9 to TRBJ2-7; TRBD1 agrees at 8 bases. V shed 5 bases, J shed 0 bases, and the junction held 9 bases outside the gene matches. Looked up from germline, CDR1 is SEHNR and CDR2 is FQNEAQ (reference sequence). This CDR3 region has 16 residues. In DNA, the CDR3 is TGTGCCAGCAGCCCAGCTCAGGGGGCTGTCTCCTACGAGCAGTACTTC. Its protein is CASSPAQGAVSYEQYF.

The chain couples TRBV6-5 to TRBJ1-1, with a tentative D call TRBD1 (6 bases). V was clipped by 6 bases and J by 1 base, with 6 bases between them. CDR3 length equals 12 residues. Germline V gives CDR1 MNHEY, CDR2 SVGAGI. In nucleotides, the CDR3 is TGTGCCAGCAGGGGACAGAACACTGAAGCTTTCTTT. The encoded protein is CASRGQNTEAFF.

Turning to this clone: The junction differs from germline at one of its ends, possibly a read error. This sequence joins TRBV10-3 and TRBJ1-2, with 10 bases identical to TRBD1. From germline, CDR1 is ENHRY and CDR2 SYGVKD. There are 14 residues in the CDR3. The CDR3: CATSTTTGGAGYTF. CDR3 DNA: TGTGCCACCAGTACTACGACAGGGGGCGCGGGCTACACCTTC.

This clone was picked up a small number of times. J is TRBJ2-7 and V is TRBV1; the table gives TRBD1 as D, unverified against the DNA. TRBV1 is given as a pseudogene. This CDR3 comprises 15 residues. The CDR3 nucleotides are TGCACCAGCAGCCAACGATGGACAGGGATCCACGAGCAGTACTTC. This sequence encodes CTSSQRWTGIHEQYF.

This chain connects TRBV25-1 to TRBJ2-5, with a weak D call TRBD2 (5 bases). V lost 3 bases and J lost 3, with 11 bases in between. CDR1 MGHDK and CDR2 SYGVNS come from the germline V gene. The CDR3 runs 14 residues. The CDR3 region has the DNA TGTGCCAGCAGTGAGTTTTACGGGGAAGAGACCCAGTACTTC. Its protein product is CASSEFYGEETQYF.

The chain links TRBV6-2 or TRBV6-3 to TRBJ2-6, with TRBD2 as a possible D gene (5 bases). Per the germline V gene, CDR1 is MNHEY and CDR2 is SVGEGT. V lost 3 bases and J lost 1, with 13 bases in between. The CDR3 runs 17 residues. This CDR3 is CASSYDVGGSGANVLTF. The CDR3 nucleotides read TGTGCCAGCAGTTATGACGTAGGAGGATCTGGGGCCAACGTCCTGACTTTC.

The CDR3 here is CASSSLGTGLDQPQHF. CDR3 sequence (DNA): TGTGCCAGCAGTTCACTCGGGACAGGGTTGGATCAGCCCCAGCATTTT. The chain couples TRBV6-5 to TRBJ1-5, with 9 bases aligning to TRBD1. Trimming cost V 4 bases and J 5 bases; bases outside gene matches: 9. Germline V gives CDR1 MNHEY, CDR2 SVGAGI. This CDR3 contains 16 residues.

This chain connects TRBV11-2 to TRBJ2-2, with 15 positions matching TRBD2. The junction had 12 bases not matched to a gene; V was cut back by 5 bases and J by 5 bases. The CDR3 length is 19 residues. Germline CDR1 reads SGHAT; CDR2 reads FQNNGV. The chain's CDR3 is CASSRVPGLAGGGTGELFF. The CDR3 DNA reads TGTGCCAGCAGCCGGGTCCCGGGACTAGCGGGGGGCGGGACCGGGGAGCTGTTTTTT. The whole variable domain, remainder taken from reference TRBV11-2 and TRBJ2-2, is EAGVAQSPRYKIIEKRQSVAFWCNPISGHATLYWYQQILGQGPKLLIQFQNNGVVDDSQLPKDRFSAERLKGVDSTLKIQPAKLEDSAVYLCASSRVPGLAGGGTGELFFGEGSRLTVL.

V is TRBV29-1 and J is TRBJ2-5, with TRBD1 matching 9 bases. V dropped 5 bases and J dropped 5; count of bases not matched to a gene: 9. CDR1 and CDR2 from the germline V gene are SQVTM and ANQGSEA. The CDR3 is 14 residues long. CDR3 nucleotide sequence: TGCAGCGTTAGAGGACAGGGGCTAGATGAGACCCAGTACTTC. Its translation is CSVRGQGLDETQYF.

The sample holds one count of this clone. V and J are TRBV3-1 (or the pseudogene TRBV3-2) and TRBJ2-5; 7 bases align to TRBD2. V shed 2 bases, J shed 2 bases, and the junction held 8 bases outside the gene matches. The CDR3 spans 16 residues. Germline V gene lookup returns CDR1 LGHDT and CDR2 YNNKEL (reference sequence). This chain's CDR3 is CASSQRGGGAQETQYF. In nucleotides, the CDR3 is TGTGCCAGCAGCCAACGTGGCGGGGGAGCACAAGAGACCCAGTACTTC.

The CDR3 loop reads CASSLDRVETQYF. The CDR3 coding sequence is TGTGCCAGCAGCCTCGACAGGGTTGAGACCCAGTACTTC. The chain carries TRBV7-9 and TRBJ2-5; TRBD1 agrees at 7 bases. Germline CDR1 and CDR2: SEHNR and FQNEAQ (reference sequence). V gave up 5 bases and J gave up 5 bases; unmatched junction bases: 5. This CDR3 has 13 amino acids. Filled out from reference TRBV7-9 and TRBJ2-5, the complete variable domain reads DTGVSQNPRHKITKRGQNVTFRCDPISEHNRLYWYRQTLGQGPEFLTYFQNEAQLEKSRLLSDRFSAERPKGSFSTLEIQRTEQGDSAMYLCASSLDRVETQYFGPGTRLLVL.

The chain joins TRBV5-1 to TRBJ2-2, with 15 nucleotides matching TRBD2. This CDR3 is 18 amino acids long. Trimming cost V 4 bases and J 1 base; bases outside gene matches: 5. Germline V gene sequence: CDR1 SGHRS, CDR2 YFSETQ. The CDR3 spells CASSPGTSGGRNTGELFF. CDR3 DNA: TGCGCCAGCAGCCCCGGGACTAGCGGGGGGCGGAACACCGGGGAGCTGTTTTTT.

The chain has TRBV20-1 and TRBJ1-6; no firm D call. Trimming stripped 5 bases from V and 7 bases from J, with 6 bases between. The CDR3 totals 11 residues. The germline V gene encodes CDR1 DFQATT and CDR2 SNEGSKA (reference sequence). CDR3 nucleotide sequence: TGCAGTGCTGGACTCAATTCACCCCTCCACTTT. It specifies CSAGLNSPLHF.

This chain links TRBV11-3 with TRBJ2-2; perhaps TRBD1 as D (6 bases). CDR1 and CDR2 (germline): SGHNT, YENEEA. The V end lost 2 bases, the J end lost 7 bases, and 14 bases lay between the germline ends. The CDR3 contains 15 residues. The CDR3 reads CASSLNRERVGELFF. Here the CDR3 DNA reads TGTGCCAGCAGCTTAAACAGGGAAAGGGTCGGGGAGCTGTTTTTT.

This chain joins TRBV6-5 and TRBJ1-4; weak D call: TRBD1 (5 bases). The CDR3 is made up of 11 amino acids. V lost 2 bases and J lost 12, with 7 bases in between. Germline V gene sequence: CDR1 MNHEY, CDR2 SVGAGI. CDR3 sequence: CASSYGAELFF. The CDR3 DNA sequence: TGTGCCAGCAGTTACGGGGCTGAACTGTTTTTT.

The chain carries TRBV6-5 and TRBJ2-7; 7 nucleotides match TRBD1. The CDR3 has 15 amino acids. V was pared by 4 bases and J by 0 bases, with 6 bases of the junction left unmatched. The germline V gene has CDR1 MNHEY and CDR2 SVGAGI. The CDR3 loop reads CASSWDSSGSYEQYF. CDR3 nucleotide sequence: TGTGCCAGCAGTTGGGACAGCTCCGGCTCCTACGAGCAGTACTTC.

V gene TRBV19 combines with J gene TRBJ1-1; possible D gene TRBD1, 6 bases. Trimming took 5 bases from V and 11 from J, leaving 18 bases between them. The CDR3 covers 13 residues. Germline V gene lookup returns CDR1 LNHDA and CDR2 SQIVND (reference sequence). In nucleotides, the CDR3 is TGTGCCAGTAGTTCTAAACAGGGTAGAAGGGCTTTCTTT. This translates into CASSSKQGRRAFF.

This clone was picked up one time. The J gene is TRBJ1-4, the V gene TRBV19, with D uncertain. In germline, CDR1 is LNHDA, CDR2 SQIVND (reference sequence). Trimming stripped 4 bases from V and 5 bases from J, with 5 bases between. This CDR3 contains 12 residues. The CDR3 region is CASSSYNEKLFF. The DNA for the CDR3 is TGTGCCAGTAGTAGCTACAATGAAAAACTGTTTTTT.

This clone occurred a few times. The chain has TRBV6-2 or TRBV6-3 and TRBJ2-3; tentative D call: TRBD2 (5 bases). The CDR3 length is 14 residues. Trimming removed 3 bases from V and 7 bases from J, with 14 bases in between. The germline V gene has CDR1 MNHEY and CDR2 SVGEGT. The CDR3, as DNA: TGTGCCAGCAGTTATCGAGGGCGCGGATATACGCAGTATTTT. This gives the protein CASSYRGRGYTQYF.